This T cell receptor beta chain is drawn from a study of blood T cell repertoires in COVID-19. Across the whole study: In each case, the material was cDNA or gDNA derived from T cells, B-cell-depleted T cells, or PBMCs.

In the authors' methods: Nucleated cell counts were estimated from reference gene primer amplification. Sequenced by immunoSEQ multiplex PCR; TCRdb stores in-frame clones only, minus some. That table furnishes V, J and clone size, whereas the DNA furnished D and trimming. The data show 350,000 to 500,000 clones, approximately 91% seen once. Trimming cost V 1 base and J 8 bases; bases outside gene matches: 9. The CDR3 extends over 16 amino acids. The germline V gene has CDR1 SGHAT and CDR2 FQNNGV. The chain links TRBV11-2 to TRBJ1-4; 8 positions agree with TRBD1. The TCR comes from a woman younger than 30 who had been exposed to COVID-19. Sequencing input: PBMCs or T cells enriched from blood (not recorded which). This CDR3 reads CASSLVAAGGWEKLFF. Here the CDR3 DNA reads TGTGCCAGCAGCTTAGTCGCGGCAGGGGGCTGGGAAAAACTGTTTTTT.